Listed here are 2 T cell receptor beta chains from one sample, sequenced in a study of regulatory T cells in long-lasting Graves disease. Sample time point: persistent/refractory GD, antithyroid drugs over 5 years with positive TRAb. PBMC RNA was the source of the TCR library. According to the study, TCR beta libraries were built with iRepertoire HTBI primers and CDR3-region Arm-PCR. TCRdb re-called the multiplex PCR reads through MiXCR, storing one row per CDR3 protein. The sample carries some 370,000 distinct CDR3 sequences, more than 20% recorded once. Here the sequenced sample was peripheral blood mononuclear cells (PBMCs), taken when the disease was refractory, from a patient treated with antithyroid drugs. These receptors all come from a female donor with Graves disease.

This clonotype showed up many times. The V call is TRBV20-1, the J call TRBJ1-1; TRBD1 matches at 7 bases. The CDR3 extends over 14 amino acids. The germline gives CDR1 DFQATT, CDR2 SNEGSKA (reference sequence). With V trimmed by 2 bases and J by 3 bases, 6 bases remained unmatched. The CDR3 region has the DNA TGCAGTGCTAGACCAGGGGGGTCTGACACTGAAGCTTTCTTT. Residues: CSARPGGSDTEAFF.

This clonotype was seen repeatedly, ten times or more. The V gene is TRBV12-3 or TRBV12-4, the J gene TRBJ1-2; D may be TRBD1 (5 bases). This CDR3 is built from 15 residues. V lost 2 bases, J lost 4 bases, and 14 bases lay in between. The CDR3 DNA is TGTGCCAGCAGTTTAATAGGGACGGTTTCCTATGGCTACACCTTC. This gives the protein CASSLIGTVSYGYTF.